Only a few counts were recorded for the clone carrying this TCR beta chain. Antigen: not known. TCRdb re-called the 5' RACE reads with MiXCR, one entry per CDR3 protein. The sample shows fewer than 500,000 distinct CDR3 sequences, roughly 23% of them seen only once. CDR3 length: 19 residues. Trimming shortened V by 2 bases and J by 0 bases, and 17 bases separated the two germline ends. The germline V gene has CDR1 MNHEY and CDR2 SVGAGI. This specimen comes from a study of T-cell memory formation after mild COVID-19. On the study more broadly: The study found TCR clusters largely donor specific.

Study observations and caveats: Cross-reactive memory appears to have joined, as suggested by some responding clones showing up in pre-infection memory. In second-wave clones peaking day 37, SARS-CoV-2 specificity remained unconfirmed. Shrinking CD4+ clones resided mostly in CM and EM, and CD8+ ones in EMRA.

What was sequenced was PBMCs or a T cell subset sorted from them (not recorded which). This TCR derives from an adult woman who had mild COVID-19 (a few samples of this study predate the infection). Cell type and time point are not known. The chain has TRBV6-5 and TRBJ2-6, with D maybe TRBD1 (5 bases). CDR3: CASSYGSARVVSGANVLTF. CDR3 DNA: TGTGCCAGCAGTTACGGTTCCGCCAGGGTAGTCTCTGGGGCCAACGTCCTGACTTTC.